The next 4 T cell receptor beta chains were all read from a single sample in a study of T cell responses to AZD1222 COVID-19 vaccine. Libraries were prepared by immunoSEQ multiplex PCR; TCRdb keeps only in-frame clonotypes and omits some of them. Of about 160,000 clones in the sample, about 92% were seen once. This specimen consisted of peripheral blood, obtained on day 0 of AZD1222 vaccination. The receptors were gathered from an adult in good health.

This clone was seen a single time. The gene calls are TRBV11-3 and TRBJ1-2; D call uncertain. The CDR3 sequence is 16 residues long. Per germline, CDR1 SGHNT and CDR2 YENEEA. V was cut by 4 bases and J by 4 bases, with 19 bases left in between. CDR3: CASSYFGGGNSYGYTF. For the CDR3, the DNA is TGTGCCAGCAGCTATTTCGGCGGTGGGAACAGCTATGGCTACACCTTC.

This chain uses TRBV3-1 (or the pseudogene TRBV3-2) with TRBJ2-7, with 8 bases fitting TRBD2. CDR3 length: 13 amino acids. V lost 7 bases, J lost 1 base, and 3 bases stayed unmatched. Germline values: CDR1 LGHDT, CDR2 YNNKEL (reference sequence). Written as DNA, the CDR3 is TGTGCCAGCAAATTAGCGGGATCCTACGAGCAGTACTTC. Its translation is CASKLAGSYEQYF.

V usage is TRBV21-1 and J usage is TRBJ1-5; whether TRBD1, the table's D call, matches the DNA was not checked. TRBV21-1 is listed as a pseudogene. This CDR3 spans 15 amino acids. Written as DNA, the CDR3 is TGTGCCAGCAGCTTCCGGACAGCTTTCAATCAGCCCCAGCATTTT. This encodes CASSFRTAFNQPQHF.

The chain is built from TRBV30 and TRBJ1-1; D gene ambiguous. This CDR3 comprises 14 residues. CDR1 and CDR2 from the germline V gene are GTSNPN and SVGIG (reference sequence). The V end was cut by 3 bases, the J end by 0 bases, with 11 bases between. The CDR3 loop reads CAWRGAGMNTEAFF. The CDR3 DNA sequence: TGTGCCTGGAGGGGAGCAGGCATGAACACTGAAGCTTTCTTT.